A selection of T cell receptor beta chains follows, all from one sample in a study of T cell changes during pregnancy in multiple sclerosis. Sequenced by immunoSEQ multiplex PCR; TCRdb stores in-frame clones only, minus some. The sample contains 70,000 to 100,000 clones, 92% of which appear only once. The specimen comprised peripheral blood, sampled in the first trimester of pregnancy. The receptor set was obtained from a female donor with multiple sclerosis, enrolled in a pregnancy study. Each CDR3 is given with its conserved first and last residue. A D gene is named only where the DNA matches it firmly. The size of a clone is reported for some rows only, either as once, few or many, or as a class for expanded clones.

CDR3: CASSYGTSGGGREQFF
DNA: TGTGCCAGCAGTTACGGTACTAGCGGGGGGGGCCGTGAGCAGTTCTTC
J: TRBJ2-1
size: once
V: TRBV6-5
D: TRBD2

CDR3: CAWTDGGAGELLF
DNA: TGTGCCTGGACCGATGGGGGGGCCGGGGAGCTGCTTTTT
J: TRBJ2-2
size: NA
V: TRBV30
D: NA

CDR3: CASSQGGLAGLSGANVLTF
DNA: TGCGCCAGCAGCCAAGGGGGGCTAGCGGGACTCTCTGGGGCCAACGTCCTGACTTTC
J: TRBJ2-6
size: NA
V: TRBV4-1
D: TRBD2

CDR3: CASSLASGAFDEQYF
DNA: TGTGCCAGCAGCTTAGCTAGCGGAGCCTTCGACGAGCAGTACTTC
J: TRBJ2-7
size: once
V: TRBV7-9
D: NA

CDR3: CASSPPGGYGYTF
DNA: TGTGCCAGCTCACCACCGGGGGGGTATGGCTACACCTTC
J: TRBJ1-2
size: NA
V: TRBV18
D: NA

CDR3: CASSVEVAGDTGELFF
DNA: TGTGCCAGCAGCGTAGAAGTAGCGGGAGACACCGGGGAGCTGTTTTTT
J: TRBJ2-2
size: NA
V: TRBV9
D: TRBD2

CDR3: CASSLTGTEETQYF
DNA: TGTGCCAGCAGCTTAACGGGGACAGAAGAGACCCAGTACTTC
J: TRBJ2-5
size: NA
V: TRBV7-2
D: TRBD1

CDR3: CASSPRLANTGELFF
DNA: TGTGCCAGCAGCCCCCGCTTAGCGAACACCGGGGAGCTGTTTTTT
J: TRBJ2-2
size: NA
V: TRBV9
D: NA

CDR3: CASSFPQTTGTEYGYTF
DNA: TGCGCCAGCAGCTTCCCTCAAACTACCGGGACAGAATATGGCTACACCTTC
J: TRBJ1-2
size: once
V: TRBV5-1
D: TRBD1

CDR3: CASSIEAAGRRNEQFF
DNA: TGTGCCAGTAGTATAGAAGCAGCGGGAAGAAGGAATGAGCAGTTCTTC
J: TRBJ2-1
size: NA
V: TRBV19
D: TRBD2

CDR3: CASSRGQGDYEQYF
DNA: TGCGCCAGCAGCCGGGGACAGGGGGACTACGAGCAGTACTTC
J: TRBJ2-7
size: NA
V: TRBV5-1
D: TRBD1

CDR3: CASSVGGQGGYTF
DNA: TGTGCCAGCAGCGTAGGAGGACAGGGTGGCTACACCTTC
J: TRBJ1-2
size: NA
V: TRBV9
D: TRBD1

CDR3: CASSDRGNYGYTF
DNA: TGTGCCAGCAGCGACAGGGGTAACTATGGCTACACCTTC
J: TRBJ1-2
size: NA
V: TRBV9
D: TRBD1

CDR3: CASAGQGLDEQYF
DNA: TGTGCCAGCGCGGGACAGGGGTTGGACGAGCAGTACTTC
J: TRBJ2-7
size: NA
V: TRBV27
D: TRBD1

CDR3: CASSVLAGVAYEQYF
DNA: TGTGCCAGCAGTGTTCTAGCGGGAGTGGCTTACGAGCAGTACTTC
J: TRBJ2-7
size: NA
V: TRBV5-8
D: TRBD2

CDR3: CASEARTGGNEKLFF
DNA: TGTGCCAGCGAAGCCCGGACAGGGGGCAATGAAAAACTGTTTTTT
J: TRBJ1-4
size: NA
V: TRBV27
D: TRBD1